The 26 T cell receptor beta chains in this list originate from one sample, sequenced in a study of long-term antiretroviral therapy in people with HIV. Running of the v3.0 immunoSEQ assay took place at survey level. The method was immunoSEQ multiplex PCR; TCRdb's version includes in-frame clones alone and lacks a portion of them. This sample has tens of thousands of clones, with approximately 81% found just once. The sample in question was unsorted PBMCs, obtained 0.1 years before starting antiretroviral therapy. Receptors were obtained from a man aged 35-49 years with HIV.

The J gene is TRBJ2-7, the V gene TRBV28; 8 bases match TRBD1. The CDR3 spans 14 residues. With 3 bases clipped from V and 1 base from J, the junction kept 2 bases outside the gene matches. Germline CDR1 reads MDHEN; CDR2 reads SYDVKM. The CDR3 loop is CASSFDRGSYEQYF. CDR3 nucleotide sequence: TGTGCCAGCAGTTTTGACAGGGGATCCTACGAGCAGTACTTC. The entire variable domain, with the rest obtained from reference TRBV28 and TRBJ2-7, is as follows: DVKVTQSSRYLVKRTGEKVFLECVQDMDHENMFWYRQDPGLGLRLIYFSYDVKMKEKGDIPEGYSVSREKKERFSLILESASTNQTSMYLCASSFDRGSYEQYFGPGTRLTVT.

This rearrangement joins TRBV18 to TRBJ1-4, with D hard to call. The CDR3 is made up of 14 amino acids. V lost 4 bases to trimming and J lost 5 bases, with 11 bases between them. Germline values: CDR1 KGHSH, CDR2 LQKENI. DNA for the CDR3: TGTGCCAGCTCACGTGTGGGAGGAAATGAAAAACTGTTTTTT. Translated, it gives CASSRVGGNEKLFF.

This chain connects TRBV28 to TRBJ2-2; 9 bases align to TRBD2. The V segment lost 2 bases and the J segment 5 bases; nucleotides outside the gene matches: 0. The CDR3 sequence is 14 residues long. Germline CDR1 reads MDHEN; CDR2 reads SYDVKM. CDR3 coding DNA: TGTGCCAGCAGTTTAGGACTAGCGACCGGGGAGCTGTTTTTT. Amino acid sequence: CASSLGLATGELFF.

The V gene is TRBV12-5, the J gene TRBJ2-1, with 9 bases lining up with TRBD1. CDR3 length: 16 amino acids. Germline values: CDR1 LGHNT, CDR2 FRNRAP. After removal of 1 base from V and 8 bases from J, the junction contained 9 bases not matched to a gene. In nucleotides, the CDR3 is TGTGCTAGTGGTTTGGCACAGGGGGCCCCTATCGATGAGCAGTTCTTC. Translating it yields CASGLAQGAPIDEQFF.

The chain has TRBV6-6 and TRBJ1-2; D unclear. The V end lost 6 bases, the J end lost 0 bases, and 17 bases lay between the germline ends. In germline, CDR1 is MNHNY, CDR2 SVGAGI (reference sequence). The CDR3 is 16 residues long. The CDR3 coding sequence is TGTGCCAGCAGCAGGCCCTCGGACCGTACTAACTATGGCTACACCTTC. Its protein product is CASSRPSDRTNYGYTF.

The chain carries TRBV11-2 and TRBJ2-7; D is possibly TRBD2 (6 bases). Trimming took 5 bases from V and 3 from J, leaving 17 bases between them. CDR1 and CDR2 from the germline V gene are SGHAT and FQNNGV. This CDR3 contains 15 residues. The CDR3 region is CASSPRVAEVYEQYF. The CDR3 coding sequence is TGTGCCAGCAGCCCCAGGGTAGCGGAGGTCTACGAGCAGTACTTC.

The chain uses TRBV7-9 and TRBJ2-5, with TRBD1 matching 7 bases. CDR1 and CDR2 from the germline V gene are SEHNR and FQNEAQ (reference sequence). V was clipped by 7 bases and J by 5 bases; unmatched bases: 10. This CDR3 region has 14 residues. In nucleotides, the CDR3 is TGTGCCAGCACCACCACCTTGGACAGGGAGACCCAGTACTTC. This codes for CASTTTLDRETQYF.

The chain uses TRBV7-2 and TRBJ2-7, with 10 bases that match TRBD1. Germline loops: CDR1 SGHTA, CDR2 FQGNSA. CDR3 length: 17 amino acids. V trimming: 4 bases; J trimming: 6 bases; junction bases outside the gene matches: 15. The CDR3 here is CASSSSRPGQGRGEQYF. Written as DNA, the CDR3 is TGTGCCAGCAGCTCATCCCGACCGGGACAGGGGAGGGGCGAGCAGTACTTC.

The V call is TRBV6-6, the J call TRBJ2-7; TRBD1 matches 7 bases. V was pared by 7 bases and J by 3 bases, with 6 bases of the junction left unmatched. The CDR3 loop spans 13 amino acids. CDR1 MNHNY and CDR2 SVGAGI come from the germline V gene (reference sequence). The CDR3 DNA reads TGTGCCAGCATAGACAGGGTAGGCTACGAGCAGTACTTC. It codes for CASIDRVGYEQYF.

The chain has TRBV19 and TRBJ2-3, with D perhaps TRBD2 (6 bases). The V and J ends lost 3 bases and 3 bases respectively, with 7 bases between them. The CDR3 loop spans 13 amino acids. Germline CDR1 LNHDA, CDR2 SQIVND (reference sequence). This CDR3 reads CASSIGGTDTQYF. The CDR3 DNA follows: TGTGCCAGTAGTATTGGGGGGACAGATACGCAGTATTTT. The complete variable domain, with remaining parts taken from reference TRBV19 and TRBJ2-3, reads DGGITQSPKYLFRKEGQNVTLSCEQNLNHDAMYWYRQDPGQGLRLIYYSQIVNDFQKGDIAEGYSVSREKKESFPLTVTSAQKNPTAFYLCASSIGGTDTQYFGPGTRLTVL.

V is TRBV7-9 and J is TRBJ1-4; TRBD1 might be the D (6 bases). CDR1 is SEHNR, CDR2 FQNEAQ, per germline (reference sequence). V shed 5 bases and J shed 7 bases, with 17 bases lying between them. This CDR3 is 15 amino acids long. Written as DNA, the CDR3 is TGTGCCAGCAGCCCGCGAGGGGGAGAAATTGAAAAACTGTTTTTT. This sequence encodes CASSPRGGEIEKLFF.

This clone was seen a single time. The J gene is TRBJ2-4, the V gene TRBV7-9, with D possibly being TRBD2 (5 bases). The CDR3 consists of 15 residues. Germline V gene data show CDR1 as SEHNR and CDR2 as FQNEAQ (reference sequence). Deletions cut 2 bases from V and 3 bases from J, with 11 bases between. As DNA, the CDR3 is TGTGCCAGCAGCTTATTCGGGGTTGGCAAAAACATTCAGTACTTC. This gives the protein CASSLFGVGKNIQYF.

The chain employs TRBV7-9 and TRBJ2-7; D is perhaps TRBD2 (6 bases). Per germline, CDR1 SEHNR and CDR2 FQNEAQ (reference sequence). V was clipped by 7 bases and J by 2 bases, with 15 bases between them. This CDR3 region has 14 residues. CDR3 bases: TGTGCCAGCACCTCATCGGGGGTGACCTACGAGCAGTACTTC. Its translation is CASTSSGVTYEQYF.

V usage is TRBV18 and J usage is TRBJ2-7, with a possible D match to TRBD1 (6 bases). Trimming stripped 3 bases from V and 2 bases from J, with 14 bases between. CDR1 and CDR2 (germline): KGHSH, LQKENI. This CDR3 has 15 residues. The CDR3 coding sequence is TGTGCCAGCTCACCGGGGAACAGGGATACCTACGAGCAGTACTTC. It codes for CASSPGNRDTYEQYF.

This rearrangement joins TRBV10-3 to TRBJ2-1; D possibly corresponds to TRBD2 (5 bases). V lost 2 bases to trimming and J lost 1 base, with 12 bases between them. Germline V gives CDR1 ENHRY, CDR2 SYGVKD. The CDR3 contains 16 residues. CDR3 DNA: TGTGCCATCAGTGAGAAGGTTCTAGCTTCCTACAATGAGCAGTTCTTC. Translating gives CAISEKVLASYNEQFF.

The rearrangement links TRBV6-5 to TRBJ2-6; D ambiguous. The germline V gene has CDR1 MNHEY and CDR2 SVGAGI. CDR3 length: 15 residues. The germline V and J ends were trimmed by 5 bases and 2 bases, with 10 bases remaining between them. This CDR3 is CASSSRKAGANVLTF. The CDR3 DNA is TGTGCCAGCAGTAGCCGGAAGGCTGGGGCCAACGTCCTGACTTTC.

The table lists this clone with a count of one. The J gene is TRBJ2-3, the V gene TRBV5-4; 16 bases agree with TRBD2. J was trimmed by 6 bases and V by 4 bases; bases with no gene match: 5. The CDR3 extends over 16 amino acids. The germline V gene has CDR1 SGHNT and CDR2 YYREEE (reference sequence). The CDR3 nucleotides are TGTGCCAGCAGCGGGACTAGCGGGGGGGCCGGGGATACGCAGTATTTT. Translated, it gives CASSGTSGGAGDTQYF.

The genes are TRBV7-2 and TRBJ2-3, with 10 bases matching TRBD2. V shed 5 bases and J 5 bases; nucleotides not matched to a gene: 7. The CDR3 has 15 residues. Germline loops: CDR1 SGHTA, CDR2 FQGNSA. The DNA of the CDR3 is TGTGCCAGCAGCGTGAGCGGGGGGGCGGGAGATACGCAGTATTTT. Protein product: CASSVSGGAGDTQYF.

This chain connects TRBV19 to TRBJ1-6; D uncertain. The CDR3 loop spans 13 amino acids. Germline loops: CDR1 LNHDA, CDR2 SQIVND (reference sequence). Trimming left V 3 bases short and J 10 bases short, with 10 bases between. The CDR3: CASSIDWQSPLHF. The CDR3 nucleotides are TGTGCCAGTAGTATTGACTGGCAATCACCCCTCCACTTT.

This clone was detected a few times. CDR3 protein: CASSFRGGSYEQYF. The CDR3 DNA sequence: TGCGCCAGCAGCTTCAGAGGTGGGTCCTACGAGCAGTACTTC. The chain is built from TRBV5-1 and TRBJ2-7; no clear D. V lost 2 bases and J lost 1, with 10 bases in between. Germline V lookup: CDR1 SGHRS, CDR2 YFSETQ. The CDR3 consists of 14 residues.

The chain carries TRBV28 and TRBJ2-3; TRBD1 is a possible D gene (6 bases). Germline-derived CDR1 and CDR2 are MDHEN and SYDVKM. The ends were cut back, 1 base at V and 2 bases at J, with 13 bases in the middle. The CDR3 sequence is 16 residues long. In DNA, the CDR3 is TGTGCCAGCAGTTTATATCCGGACAGCCTCACAGATACGCAGTATTTT. Amino acid sequence: CASSLYPDSLTDTQYF. The full variable domain, its missing parts supplied by reference TRBV28 and TRBJ2-3, is DVKVTQSSRYLVKRTGEKVFLECVQDMDHENMFWYRQDPGLGLRLIYFSYDVKMKEKGDIPEGYSVSREKKERFSLILESASTNQTSMYLCASSLYPDSLTDTQYFGPGTRLTVL.

The V call is TRBV28, the J call TRBJ2-7; D is unresolved. The CDR3 runs to 15 residues. Trimming left V 5 bases short and J 1 base short, with 15 bases between. Germline V gives CDR1 MDHEN, CDR2 SYDVKM. The CDR3 DNA is TGTGCCAGCAGTAGAGTGGCAGGCTCATCCTACGAGCAGTACTTC. It encodes CASSRVAGSSYEQYF. Drawing the rest from reference TRBV28 and TRBJ2-7, the complete variable domain is DVKVTQSSRYLVKRTGEKVFLECVQDMDHENMFWYRQDPGLGLRLIYFSYDVKMKEKGDIPEGYSVSREKKERFSLILESASTNQTSMYLCASSRVAGSSYEQYFGPGTRLTVT.

V is TRBV6-6 and J is TRBJ2-2; D is undetermined. Germline CDR1 reads MNHNY; CDR2 reads SVGAGI (reference sequence). The CDR3 runs 12 residues. V lost 7 bases and J lost 3, with 6 bases in between. CDR3 protein: CASNPYTGELFF. The CDR3 DNA reads as TGTGCCAGCAACCCATACACCGGGGAGCTGTTTTTT.

This chain uses TRBV28 with TRBJ1-1; D is ambiguous. CDR3 length: 14 residues. Per germline, CDR1 MDHEN and CDR2 SYDVKM. Trimming pared 1 base from V and 1 base from J, leaving 7 bases between. The CDR3, as DNA: TGTGCCAGCAGTTTATACCCAGGGAACACTGAAGCTTTCTTT. Amino acid sequence: CASSLYPGNTEAFF.

This chain connects TRBV7-9 to TRBJ1-1; no reliable D call. The CDR3 runs to 12 residues. Trimming took 5 bases from V and 11 from J, leaving 15 bases between them. Germline assignment: CDR1 SEHNR and CDR2 FQNEAQ (reference sequence). CDR3 nucleotide sequence: TGTGCCAGCAGCATGGCTGAAGACACGGCTTTCTTT. As protein: CASSMAEDTAFF.

The genes are TRBV19 and TRBJ1-2; D is possibly TRBD1 (6 bases). V shed 5 bases and J shed 4 bases, with 11 bases lying between them. The germline CDR1 and CDR2 sequences are LNHDA and SQIVND (reference sequence). The CDR3 totals 13 residues. The CDR3 reads CASSPQGFYGYTF. For the CDR3, the DNA is TGTGCCAGTAGTCCACAGGGATTCTATGGCTACACCTTC.